This entry is about one T cell receptor (beta chain). Its antigen is currently not known. Base qualities are not provided; no much larger clone lies one nucleotide away. This sample was taken from a study of shared clonotypes between healthy human individuals (dated by TCRdb to the early 2020s). Study-level background: A couple of women and a few men aged 18 to 49 years were included in the cohort. Blood TCR repertoires of four to six healthy adults were deeply sequenced to estimate repertoire size and the extent of clonotype sharing between individuals. Different laboratories and diverse techniques were used to prepare libraries and sequence TCR repertoires, to increase sequencing depth and limit assay-specific biases. For each donor, three plates each were used for CD4 naive and CD4 memory, two plates were used for CD8 naive, and one plate was used for CD8 memory. Per donor, leukapheresis produced somewhere between about 0.9 and 9.5 billion PBMCs. Study-level results and caveats: Sampling was limited to blood, and TCR repertoires in tissue likely differ from TCR repertoires in blood. Based on pairwise subsampling, the degree of clonotype sharing among donors was expected to be affected by sequencing depth. Because the study included a small number of donors, the genetic and exposure-history diversity represented was limited. Incomplete sequencing was indicated by rarefaction of sorted-subset datasets, despite the large sequencing depth. Higher generation probabilities were observed for clonotypes shared by all four sorted-subset donors than for non-shared clonotypes. When a handful of donors were compared, the shared fraction of clonotypes was 5% to 6.5% for naive CD4, less than 4% for naive CD8, about 2.4% for memory CD4, and roughly 0.4% for memory CD8. Larger estimated clonotype richness was generally found for naive subsets than for memory subsets.

CDR1 MNHNY and CDR2 SVGAGI were looked up in the germline V gene (reference sequence). The CDR3 goes from the cysteine to the phenylalanine over 14 residues. The retained sequence is limited to the CDR3, 42 bases, with the frame set at the first base. Compared with germline, V lacks 2 bases and J lacks 4 bases; bases without a gene match: 3. TCR CDR3 regions were amplified from genomic DNA by multiplex PCR using the deep immunoSEQ assay. Genomic DNA extracted from each cell subset was distributed evenly over all wells of several immunoSEQ 96-well plates, and each plate served as one replicate. For sorted subsets, each replicate PCR was loaded with roughly 200 ng genomic DNA, equivalent to 25,000 to 30,000 T cell genomes. Purified libraries were quantified with a Qubit 3.0 fluorometer, sized on a Bioanalyzer 2100, and re-quantified with the KAPA Library Quantification kit. A separate single-read 150-cycle Illumina NextSeq 550 flow cell was used to sequence each immunoSEQ 96-well plate. Turning to the authors' computational methods: Because the immunoSEQ output included only junctional sequences and no quality scores, the filtering could not be the same as the filtering used for full-length reads. To assign V/J genes and CDR3, sequences were annotated against IMGT germline references using PyIR, a Python wrapper for IgBLAST v1.9. Any read was removed if the V/J assignment was weak (E-value above 1e-6), the CDR3 was missing, or the read contained stop codons, out-of-frame junctions, or ambiguous translated residues. V3J clonotypes were defined as sequences sharing an identical inferred V gene, J gene, and CDR3 amino acid sequence. To compute the percentage overlap between repertoires, the number of shared unique clonotypes was divided by the size of the smaller repertoire. RTK rarefaction, the Chao1 estimator, and Recon v2.1 estimates of unobserved clonotypes were used to assess repertoire richness. Generation probabilities for all TCRbeta clonotypes obtained by the gDNA method from a few donors were computed using OLGA. Imported from immuneACCESS, the table was reduced by TCRdb to in-frame sequences with V and J called. These copies leave out some clones; in studies compared against another copy, an unresolved V gene accounts for under half, and the cause of the remainder is not known. V and J calls and clone size are given by that table; D and trimming were obtained from the DNA. Counted in this sample were 2 million to 2.5 million clones; 95% of them appeared once. Together, the top ten hold 0.1% to 0.15% of the sample.

Healthy HIV-negative adults with no recently reported acute infections or vaccinations were included as donors. Every donor was a Caucasian adult living in Nashville, Tennessee, USA. Magnetic negative selection was used to enrich CD4+ T cells, after which naive cells were positively selected on CD45RA and the negative fraction became the memory subset. Blood was collected by leukapheresis, and PBMCs were isolated by Ficoll-Histopaque density gradient centrifugation and then cryopreserved in liquid nitrogen vapor phase. Analytical flow cytometry was used to check the purity and quantity of every magnetically sorted T cell population. From each sorted fraction, genomic DNA was isolated and quantified by UV absorbance on a Nanodrop 2000c.

Here the chain combines TRBV6-6 and TRBJ2-3; TRBD2 lines up with 7 middle nucleotides. Sequenced: naive CD4+ T cells sorted from blood. The cell subset or site label on this specimen signifies: CD45RA+ positively selected. The sequence was collected from a man aged 18-30 years in good health. The CDR3: CASSYGLVADTQYF. The nucleotides read TGTGCCAGCAGTTACGGACTAGTGGCAGATACGCAGTATTTT.